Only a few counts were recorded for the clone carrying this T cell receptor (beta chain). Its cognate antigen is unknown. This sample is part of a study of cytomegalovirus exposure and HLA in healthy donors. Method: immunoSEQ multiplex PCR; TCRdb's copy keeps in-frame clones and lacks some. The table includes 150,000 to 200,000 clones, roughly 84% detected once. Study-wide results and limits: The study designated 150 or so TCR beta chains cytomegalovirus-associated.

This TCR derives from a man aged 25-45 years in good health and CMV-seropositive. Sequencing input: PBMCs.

CDR3 in amino acids: CASTPQSGEAFF. The DNA of the CDR3 is TGTGCCAGCACCCCTCAGTCAGGGGAAGCTTTCTTT. This chain links TRBV7-9 with TRBJ1-1; tentatively, D is TRBD1 (5 bases). The ends were cut back, 7 bases at V and 8 bases at J, with 14 bases in the middle. Germline V gene lookup returns CDR1 SEHNR and CDR2 FQNEAQ (reference sequence). The length of the CDR3 is 12 residues.